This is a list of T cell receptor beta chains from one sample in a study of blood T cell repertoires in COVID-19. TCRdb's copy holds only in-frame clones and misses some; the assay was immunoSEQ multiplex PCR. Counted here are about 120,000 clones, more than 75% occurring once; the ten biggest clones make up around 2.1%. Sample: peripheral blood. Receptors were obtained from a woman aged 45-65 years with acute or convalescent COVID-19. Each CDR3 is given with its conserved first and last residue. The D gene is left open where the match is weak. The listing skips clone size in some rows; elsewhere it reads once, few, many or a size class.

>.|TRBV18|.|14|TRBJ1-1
CASSPPRGNTEAFF
TGTGCCAGCTCACCACCGCGGGGCAACACTGAAGCTTTCTTT
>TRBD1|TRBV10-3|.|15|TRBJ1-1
CAISEQGGDKAEAFF
TGTGCCATCAGTGAGCAAGGGGGCGATAAGGCTGAAGCTTTCTTT
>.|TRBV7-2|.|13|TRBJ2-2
CASRLTATGELFF
TGTGCCAGCAGACTAACCGCCACCGGGGAGCTGTTTTTT
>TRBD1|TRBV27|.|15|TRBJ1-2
CASSLRTGPFYGYTF
TGTGCCAGCAGCCTCAGGACAGGACCCTTCTATGGCTACACCTTC
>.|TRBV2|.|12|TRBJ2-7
CASSGTHYEQYF
TGTGCCAGCAGTGGGACACACTACGAGCAGTACTTC
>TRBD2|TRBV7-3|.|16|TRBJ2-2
CASSLRGTSLAGELFF
TGTGCCAGCAGCTTAAGGGGGACTAGTCTCGCCGGGGAGCTGTTTTTT
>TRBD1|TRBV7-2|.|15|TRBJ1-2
CASTTLDRGDYGYTF
TGTGCCAGCACGACATTGGACAGGGGCGACTATGGCTACACCTTC
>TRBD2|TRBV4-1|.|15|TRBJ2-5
CASSQEKAGAETQYF
TGCGCCAGCAGCCAAGAGAAAGCGGGGGCAGAGACCCAGTACTTC
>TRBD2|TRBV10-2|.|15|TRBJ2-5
CASRFALADQETQYF
TGCGCCAGCAGGTTCGCACTAGCGGACCAAGAGACCCAGTACTTC
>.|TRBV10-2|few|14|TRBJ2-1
CASGAGSSYNEQFF
TGCGCCAGCGGTGCGGGATCCTCCTACAATGAGCAGTTCTTC
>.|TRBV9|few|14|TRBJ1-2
CASSFTFGRDGYTF
TGTGCCAGCAGCTTTACTTTCGGGAGGGATGGCTACACCTTC
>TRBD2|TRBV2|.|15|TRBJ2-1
CASRPTSARYNEQFF
TGTGCCAGCAGGCCAACTAGCGCACGCTACAATGAGCAGTTCTTC
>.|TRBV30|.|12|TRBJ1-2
CACHLGLYGYTF
TGTGCCTGCCACTTGGGGCTCTATGGCTACACCTTC
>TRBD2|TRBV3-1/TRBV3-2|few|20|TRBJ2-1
CASSQGKRGHPKASYNEQFF
TGTGCCAGCAGCCAAGGGAAGCGGGGGCATCCGAAAGCATCATACAATGAGCAGTTCTTC
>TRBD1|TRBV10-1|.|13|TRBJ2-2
CASSGQGTGELFF
TGCGCCAGCAGTGGACAGGGAACCGGGGAGCTGTTTTTT
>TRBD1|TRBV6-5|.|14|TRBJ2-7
CASLGTGQALGEYF
TGTGCCAGCCTCGGGACGGGACAGGCCTTGGGAGAGTACTTC
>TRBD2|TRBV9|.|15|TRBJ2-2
CASRGQREATGELFF
TGTGCCAGCCGCGGGCAGCGGGAGGCCACCGGGGAGCTGTTTTTT
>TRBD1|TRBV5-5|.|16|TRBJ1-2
CASSREDRGLSYGYTF
TGTGCCAGCAGCCGAGAGGACAGGGGGCTTAGCTATGGCTACACCTTC
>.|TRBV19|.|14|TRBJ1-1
CASTLEQASTEAFF
TGTGCCAGTACCCTGGAACAGGCCAGCACTGAAGCTTTCTTT
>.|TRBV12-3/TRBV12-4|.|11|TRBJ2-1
CASSPGWFRFF
TGTGCCAGCAGCCCCGGTTGGTTCCGGTTCTTC
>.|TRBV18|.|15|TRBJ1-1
CASSPQPAGRTEAFF
TGTGCCAGCTCACCCCAGCCGGCAGGCCGCACTGAAGCTTTCTTT
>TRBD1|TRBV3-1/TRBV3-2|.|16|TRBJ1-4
CASSQSRGQANEKLFF
TGTGCCAGCAGCCAATCCAGGGGGCAGGCTAATGAAAAACTGTTTTTT
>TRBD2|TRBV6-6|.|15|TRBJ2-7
CASSYSGGVSYEQYF
TGTGCCAGCAGTTACTCGGGGGGGGTTTCCTACGAGCAGTACTTC
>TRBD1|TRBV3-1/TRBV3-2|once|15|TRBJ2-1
CASSHDRGHRDEQFF
TGTGCCAGCAGCCACGACAGGGGGCATCGGGATGAGCAGTTCTTC
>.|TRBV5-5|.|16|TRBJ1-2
CASSFLENSGRGGYTF
TGTGCCAGCAGCTTTTTGGAAAATTCGGGCCGGGGTGGCTACACCTTC
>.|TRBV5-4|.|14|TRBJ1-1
CASSLANRETEAFF
TGTGCCAGCAGCTTGGCCAACAGGGAAACTGAAGCTTTCTTT